This TCR beta chain derives from a study of blood T cell repertoires in COVID-19. Study overall: Samples came from the United States, Italy and Spain, spanning acute and convalescent COVID-19. T cells, B-cell-depleted T cells, or PBMCs supplied cDNA or gDNA.

Per the original methods: Amplification with reference gene primers provided the estimates of nucleated cell counts. The repertoire was sequenced with immunoSEQ multiplex PCR; TCRdb's copy has only in-frame clones and lacks some. For V, J and clone size, that table is used; D and trimming come from the DNA. In the table there are roughly 180,000 clones, 80% to 90% of which are singletons. V was trimmed by 5 bases and J by 9 bases, leaving 14 bases between them. The CDR3 totals 13 residues. Germline V lookup: CDR1 SGHTA, CDR2 FQGTGA. This clonotype originated in a man in his fifties or sixties with acute or convalescent COVID-19. Sequenced sample: peripheral blood. This sequence joins TRBV7-3 and TRBJ2-1, with no clear D. The CDR3 bases are TGTGCCAGCAGCCCATCCCCAGTCAGTGAGCAGTTCTTC. Its protein is CASSPSPVSEQFF.